This entry features one T cell receptor beta chain sequence. These data come from a study of blood T cell repertoires in COVID-19. Study information: The study drew acute and convalescent COVID-19 samples from the United States, Italy and Spain.

The V segment lost 4 bases and the J segment 3 bases; nucleotides outside the gene matches: 9. Looked up from germline, CDR1 is LGHDT and CDR2 is YNNKEL (reference sequence). The CDR3 has 16 residues. In the authors' workflow: Estimated nucleated cell counts came from reference gene primer amplification. The assay was immunoSEQ multiplex PCR, and TCRdb's table has in-frame clones only and misses some. That table supplies the V and J calls and clone size; D and trimming were determined from the DNA. In the table there are fewer than 250,000 clones, about four fifths of which are singletons. Input material: peripheral blood. V and J are TRBV3-1 (or the pseudogene TRBV3-2) and TRBJ2-5, with TRBD1 identical over 9 bases. The TCR sequence derives from a man over 45 with active or convalescent COVID-19. The DNA of the CDR3 is TGTGCCAGCAGCCCCTTCTCTCGACAGGGGGAAGAGACCCAGTACTTC. Protein product: CASSPFSRQGEETQYF.